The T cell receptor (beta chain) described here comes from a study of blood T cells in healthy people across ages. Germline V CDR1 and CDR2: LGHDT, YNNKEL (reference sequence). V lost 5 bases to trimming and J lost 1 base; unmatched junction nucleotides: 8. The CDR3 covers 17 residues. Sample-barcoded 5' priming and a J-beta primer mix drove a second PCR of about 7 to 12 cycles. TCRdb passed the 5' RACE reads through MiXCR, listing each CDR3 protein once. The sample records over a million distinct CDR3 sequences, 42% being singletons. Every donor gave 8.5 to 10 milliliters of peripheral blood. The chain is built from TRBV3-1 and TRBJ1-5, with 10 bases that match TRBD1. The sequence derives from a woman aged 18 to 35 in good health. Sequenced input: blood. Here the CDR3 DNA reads TGTGCCAGCAGCTCCGGGACAGGGGAAGGGAGCAATCAGCCCCAGCATTTT. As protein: CASSSGTGEGSNQPQHF.